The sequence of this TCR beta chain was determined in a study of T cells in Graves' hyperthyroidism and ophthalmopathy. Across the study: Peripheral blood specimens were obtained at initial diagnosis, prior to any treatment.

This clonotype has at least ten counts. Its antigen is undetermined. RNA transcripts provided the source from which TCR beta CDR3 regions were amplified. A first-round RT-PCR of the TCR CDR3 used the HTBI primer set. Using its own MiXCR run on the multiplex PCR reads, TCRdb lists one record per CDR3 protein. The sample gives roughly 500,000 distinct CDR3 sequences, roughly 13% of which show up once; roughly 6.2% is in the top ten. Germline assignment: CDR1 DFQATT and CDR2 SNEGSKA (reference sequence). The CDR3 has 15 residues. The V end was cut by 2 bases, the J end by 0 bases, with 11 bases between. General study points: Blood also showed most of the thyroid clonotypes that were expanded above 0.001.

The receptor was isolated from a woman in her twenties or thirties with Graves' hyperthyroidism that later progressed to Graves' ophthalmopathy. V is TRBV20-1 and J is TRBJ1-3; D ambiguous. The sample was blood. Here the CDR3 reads CSARKDVYSGNTIYF. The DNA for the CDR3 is TGCAGTGCTAGAAAGGACGTGTACTCTGGAAACACCATATATTTT.